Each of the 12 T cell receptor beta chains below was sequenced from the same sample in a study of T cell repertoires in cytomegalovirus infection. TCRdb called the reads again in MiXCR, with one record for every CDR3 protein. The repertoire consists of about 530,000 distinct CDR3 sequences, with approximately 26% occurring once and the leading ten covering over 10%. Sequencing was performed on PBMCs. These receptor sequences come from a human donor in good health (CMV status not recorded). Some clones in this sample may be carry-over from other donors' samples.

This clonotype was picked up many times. The CDR3 DNA reads as TGTGCCAGCAGCTTGAGACTAGCGGGAGGGAACACCGGGGAGCTGTTTTTT. Translating gives CASSLRLAGGNTGELFF. The V call is TRBV7-2, the J call TRBJ2-2, with TRBD2 identical over 13 bases. Per germline, CDR1 SGHTA and CDR2 FQGNSA. The CDR3 extends over 17 amino acids. Losses at the gene ends were 3 bases for V and 1 base for J; bases not matched to a gene: 2.

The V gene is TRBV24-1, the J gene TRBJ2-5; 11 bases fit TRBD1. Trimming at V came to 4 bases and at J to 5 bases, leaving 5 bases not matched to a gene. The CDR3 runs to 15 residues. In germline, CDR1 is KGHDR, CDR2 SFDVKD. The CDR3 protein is CATSEKDRGPETQYF. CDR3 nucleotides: TGTGCCACCAGTGAAAAGGACAGGGGGCCCGAGACCCAGTACTTC.

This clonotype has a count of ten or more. CDR3 sequence: CASSQGGVRQPQHF. The CDR3 DNA follows: TGTGCCAGCAGCCAAGGAGGGGTCCGGCAGCCCCAGCATTTT. V is TRBV6-2 or TRBV6-3 and J is TRBJ1-5; weak D call: TRBD1 (5 bases). Between the trimmed V and J ends, which lost 6 bases and 7 bases, there was a span of 16 bases. The CDR3 sequence is 14 residues long. Germline assignment: CDR1 MNHEY and CDR2 SVGEGT.

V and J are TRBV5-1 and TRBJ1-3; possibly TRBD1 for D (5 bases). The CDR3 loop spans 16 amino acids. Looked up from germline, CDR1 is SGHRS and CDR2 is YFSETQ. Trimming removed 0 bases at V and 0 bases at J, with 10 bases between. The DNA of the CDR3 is TGCGCCAGCAGCTTGGACGGGGCCGACTCTGGAAACACCATATATTTT. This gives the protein CASSLDGADSGNTIYF.

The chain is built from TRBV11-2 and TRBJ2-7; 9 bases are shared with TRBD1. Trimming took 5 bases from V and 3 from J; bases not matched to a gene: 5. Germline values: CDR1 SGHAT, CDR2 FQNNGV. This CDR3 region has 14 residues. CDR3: CASSHGQGNYEQYV. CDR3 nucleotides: TGTGCCAGCAGCCACGGACAGGGGAACTACGAGCAGTACGTC.

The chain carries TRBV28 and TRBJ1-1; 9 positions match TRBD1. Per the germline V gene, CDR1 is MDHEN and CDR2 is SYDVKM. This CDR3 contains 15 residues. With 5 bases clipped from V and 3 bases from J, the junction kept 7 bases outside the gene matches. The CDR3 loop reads CASSAPGQGDTEAFF. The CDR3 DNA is TGTGCCAGCAGTGCCCCGGGACAGGGCGACACTGAAGCTTTCTTT.

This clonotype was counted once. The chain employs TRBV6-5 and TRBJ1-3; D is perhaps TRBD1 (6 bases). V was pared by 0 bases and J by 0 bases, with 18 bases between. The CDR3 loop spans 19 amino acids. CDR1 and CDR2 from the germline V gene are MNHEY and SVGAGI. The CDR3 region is CASSYSPPFRGLSGNTIYF. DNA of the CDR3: TGTGCCAGCAGTTACTCCCCCCCGTTCAGGGGCCTCTCTGGAAACACCATATATTTT.

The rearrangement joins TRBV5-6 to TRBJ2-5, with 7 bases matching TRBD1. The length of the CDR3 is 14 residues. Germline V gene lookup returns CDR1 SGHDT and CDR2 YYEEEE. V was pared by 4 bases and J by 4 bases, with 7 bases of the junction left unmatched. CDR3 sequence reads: CASSRTGQGETQYF. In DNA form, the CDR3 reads TGTGCCAGCAGCCGGACAGGTCAAGGAGAGACCCAGTACTTC.

CDR3 DNA sequence: TGTGCCAGCAGCTTAGGAGGACAGACAATCGACTACGAGCAGTACGTC. Amino acids: CASSLGGQTIDYEQYV. The J gene is TRBJ2-7, the V gene TRBV7-4, with D maybe TRBD1 (6 bases). The CDR3 covers 16 residues. Looked up from germline, CDR1 is SGHVT and CDR2 is SQSDAQ. V was pared by 1 base and J by 3 bases, with 16 bases between.

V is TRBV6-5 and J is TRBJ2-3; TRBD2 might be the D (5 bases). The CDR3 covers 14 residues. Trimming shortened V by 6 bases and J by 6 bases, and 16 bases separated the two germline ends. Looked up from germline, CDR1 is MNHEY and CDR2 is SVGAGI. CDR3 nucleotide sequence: TGTGCCAGCAGATTCGGACGGGGTGGTGATACGCAGTATTTT. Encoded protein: CASRFGRGGDTQYF.

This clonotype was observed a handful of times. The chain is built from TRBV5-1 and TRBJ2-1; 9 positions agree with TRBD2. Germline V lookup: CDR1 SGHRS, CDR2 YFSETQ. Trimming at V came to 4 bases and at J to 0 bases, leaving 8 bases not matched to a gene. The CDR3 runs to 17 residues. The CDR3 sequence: CASSPRVAGDSYNEQFF. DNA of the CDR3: TGCGCCAGCAGCCCACGCGTAGCGGGAGACTCCTACAATGAGCAGTTCTTC.

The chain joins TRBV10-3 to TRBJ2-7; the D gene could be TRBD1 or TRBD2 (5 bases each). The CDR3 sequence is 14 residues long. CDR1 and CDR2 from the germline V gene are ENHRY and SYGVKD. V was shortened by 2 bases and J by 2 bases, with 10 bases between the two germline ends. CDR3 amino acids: CAISEAGAAYEQYV. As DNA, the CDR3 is TGTGCCATCAGTGAGGCCGGGGCGGCCTACGAGCAGTACGTC.